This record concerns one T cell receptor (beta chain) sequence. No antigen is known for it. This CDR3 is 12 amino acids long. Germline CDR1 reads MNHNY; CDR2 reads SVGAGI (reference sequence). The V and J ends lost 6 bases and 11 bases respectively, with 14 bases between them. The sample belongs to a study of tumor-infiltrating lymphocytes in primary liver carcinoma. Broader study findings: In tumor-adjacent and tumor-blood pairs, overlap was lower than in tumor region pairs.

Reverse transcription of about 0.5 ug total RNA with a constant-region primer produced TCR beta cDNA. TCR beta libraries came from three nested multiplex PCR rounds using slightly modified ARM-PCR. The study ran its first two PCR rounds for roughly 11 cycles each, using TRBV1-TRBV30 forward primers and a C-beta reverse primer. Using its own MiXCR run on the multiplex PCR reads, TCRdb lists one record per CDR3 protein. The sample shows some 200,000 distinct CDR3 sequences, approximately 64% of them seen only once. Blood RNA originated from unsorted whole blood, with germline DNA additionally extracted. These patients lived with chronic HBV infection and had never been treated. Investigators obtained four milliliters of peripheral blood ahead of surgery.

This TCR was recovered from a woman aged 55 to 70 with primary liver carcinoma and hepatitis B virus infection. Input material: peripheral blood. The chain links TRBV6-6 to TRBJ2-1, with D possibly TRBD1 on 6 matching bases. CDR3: CASSTRGGKQFF. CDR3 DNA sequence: TGTGCCAGCAGCACAAGAGGGGGAAAGCAGTTCTTC.